This is a list of T cell receptor beta chains from one sample in a study of cytomegalovirus exposure and HLA in healthy donors. Method: immunoSEQ multiplex PCR; TCRdb's copy keeps in-frame clones and lacks some. Of 150,000 to 200,000 clones listed, 60% to 80% are singletons. The sample consisted of PBMCs. Source of these receptors: a woman aged 45-65 years in good health and CMV-seropositive. Both conserved end residues are part of each CDR3. D genes are given only for firm matches. Clone size is stated in some rows and not others, as once, few, many or a class when expanded.

d_gene	v_gene	j_gene	abundance	CDR3nt	CDR3aa
TRBD1	TRBV27	TRBJ1-2	NA	TGTGCCAGCAGCCGGGACAGGGGGTTTGGCTACACCTTC	CASSRDRGFGYTF
TRBD1	TRBV5-1	TRBJ2-3	NA	TGCGCCAGCGGCCAAACCGGGACAGGGATTACAGATACGCAGTATTTT	CASGQTGTGITDTQYF
NA	TRBV6-1	TRBJ2-4	few	TGTGCCAGCAGTGCCTCGAACATTCAGTACTTC	CASSASNIQYF
NA	TRBV19	TRBJ1-5	NA	TGTGCCAGTAGTATAAGCAGCAATCAGCCCCAGCATTTT	CASSISSNQPQHF
NA	TRBV9	TRBJ2-2	once	TGTGCCAGCACCCCGACAATGGCTAACACCGGGGAGCTGTTTTTT	CASTPTMANTGELFF
NA	TRBV30	TRBJ2-7	NA	TGTGCCTGGATCGGGGGGGACAGTCGCTACGAGCAGTACTTC	CAWIGGDSRYEQYF
TRBD2	TRBV4-2	TRBJ2-3	NA	TGTGCCAGCAGCCAAGAGTTAGGACTAGCGGGAGAGTCTAGCACAGATACGCAGTATTTT	CASSQELGLAGESSTDTQYF
TRBD1	TRBV28	TRBJ1-6	NA	TGTGCCAGCTCCCGACCGGGACAGGGGCATCGGGCGCCCCTCCACTTT	CASSRPGQGHRAPLHF
NA	TRBV5-1	TRBJ2-3	NA	TGCGCCAGCAGCTACGCGGGACCCAGCACAGATACGCAGTATTTT	CASSYAGPSTDTQYF
NA	TRBV9	TRBJ1-2	NA	TGTGCCAGCAGCGTAGGGGAGGGTTATGGCTACACCTTC	CASSVGEGYGYTF
NA	TRBV15	TRBJ2-3	NA	TGTGCCACCAGCAGAGATTTGATTTCTATAGATACGCAGTATTTT	CATSRDLISIDTQYF
TRBD1	TRBV4-1	TRBJ2-1	NA	TGCGCCAGCAGCCAAGGACAGTTGACCGGGACAGGGGGCCGCAATGAGCAGTTCTTC	CASSQGQLTGTGGRNEQFF
NA	TRBV4-1	TRBJ1-1	NA	TGCGCCAGCAGCCATCATACCGGCGACAGGAGCATGAACACTGAAGCTTTCTTT	CASSHHTGDRSMNTEAFF
NA	TRBV10-3	TRBJ1-5	NA	TGTGCCATCAGCTTACAGGGTCCCAATCAGCCCCAGCATTTT	CAISLQGPNQPQHF
TRBD1	TRBV10-2	TRBJ1-2	NA	TGCGCCAGCAGCGCGGACAGGGATGGCTACACCTTC	CASSADRDGYTF
TRBD1	TRBV5-8	TRBJ1-2	NA	TGTGCCAGCAGCTGGAGAGACAGGGAGGACTATGGCTACACCTTC	CASSWRDREDYGYTF
NA	TRBV5-4	TRBJ1-6	NA	TGTGCCAGCAGCTTTGCTGGGACTAGTTCACCCCTCCACTTT	CASSFAGTSSPLHF
NA	TRBV29-1	TRBJ1-2	NA	TGCAGCGTTCCCTACAGGGACGGCTACACCTTC	CSVPYRDGYTF
NA	TRBV7-2	TRBJ1-3	once	TGTGCCAGCAGCTTAGCTAAGTCAACTTTTTTGGGAAACACCATATATTTT	CASSLAKSTFLGNTIYF
NA	TRBV18	TRBJ2-7	once	TGTGCCAGCTCACCACCGTGGGGGCCGTCTGTCTACGAGCAGTACTTC	CASSPPWGPSVYEQYF
NA	TRBV14	TRBJ2-2	NA	TGTGCCAGCAGCCAATGGAACAGGGTATCGACCGGGGAGCTGTTTTTT	CASSQWNRVSTGELFF
NA	TRBV13	TRBJ2-5	NA	TGTGCCAGCAGCTTTCTCCTCCGGGGAAGCGTCCAAGAGACCCAGTACTTC	CASSFLLRGSVQETQYF
TRBD1	TRBV28	TRBJ1-4	NA	TGTGCCAGCCATGATATTGACAGGGTAGAGGAAAAACTGTTTTTT	CASHDIDRVEEKLFF
TRBD2	TRBV7-6	TRBJ2-1	NA	TGTGCCAGCAGTATACTAGCGGGAGCACCGAATGAGCAGTTCTTC	CASSILAGAPNEQFF
TRBD1	TRBV6-5	TRBJ2-7	NA	TGTGCCAGCAGTTCGACAGGGGGCTTTTACGAGCAGTACTTC	CASSSTGGFYEQYF
NA	TRBV7-6	TRBJ2-1	few	TGTGCCAGCAGCTTAGCGAACCACCTACAGTCCTACAATGAGCAGTTCTTC	CASSLANHLQSYNEQFF
NA	TRBV2	TRBJ1-5	NA	TGTGCCAGCAGTGGGACAGCCCAAGGGCCCCAGCATTTT	CASSGTAQGPQHF
TRBD1	TRBV6-5	TRBJ1-6	NA	TGTGCCAGCAGAGTCACCGGGACAGGTGCCCTCCACTTT	CASRVTGTGALHF
NA	TRBV6-5	TRBJ2-2	NA	TGTGCCAGCAGTTACGGGAGTTCCGGGGAGCTGTTTTTT	CASSYGSSGELFF
NA	TRBV9	TRBJ1-2	NA	TGTGCCAGCAGCGTAGGAGGTCAGGGGCTAAGCTACACCTTC	CASSVGGQGLSYTF
NA	TRBV6-6	TRBJ2-3	NA	TGTGCCAGCAGTTACGGGTCGGGAGCGCAGTATTTT	CASSYGSGAQYF
NA	TRBV7-9	TRBJ1-6	NA	TGTGCCAGCAGCTTGGGGGGAAAAGGGTCACCCCTCCACTTT	CASSLGGKGSPLHF
TRBD1	TRBV5-1	TRBJ1-1	once	TGCGCCAGCAGTCCCCCACCGGGACAGGCGAACACTGAAGCTTTCTTT	CASSPPPGQANTEAFF
NA	TRBV23-1	TRBJ1-4	NA	TGCGCCAGCGAGGGTTCAACTAATGAAAAACTGTTTTTT	CASEGSTNEKLFF
TRBD2	TRBV15	TRBJ2-1	NA	TGTGCCACCAGCAGGGAGACTAGCCCGGAGAATGAGCAGTTCTTC	CATSRETSPENEQFF
NA	TRBV6-1	TRBJ1-5	NA	TGTGCCAGCAGTGAATCCAGTAGCAATCAGCCCCAGCATTTT	CASSESSSNQPQHF
NA	TRBV5-7	TRBJ1-5	NA	TGTGCCAGCAGCTTGGGGTCGGGAAGCAATCAGCCCCAGCATTTT	CASSLGSGSNQPQHF
TRBD1	TRBV12-5	TRBJ2-2	NA	TGTGCTAGTGCCAAGGGACAGGGGAACACCGGGGAGCTGTTTTTT	CASAKGQGNTGELFF
NA	TRBV27	TRBJ1-1	NA	TGTGCCAGCAGTTTTGACAGGCTGAACACTGAAGCTTTCTTT	CASSFDRLNTEAFF
TRBD1	TRBV6-1	TRBJ1-5	NA	TGTGCCAGCCGGGGGGGGACAGGGCTCCAGCCCCAGCATTTT	CASRGGTGLQPQHF
NA	TRBV28	TRBJ1-4	NA	TGTGCCAGCTCAACTGTGGCGGATGAAAAACTGTTTTTT	CASSTVADEKLFF
NA	TRBV19	TRBJ2-1	once	TGTGCCAGTAGTTTGAGCTCCTACAATGAGCAGTTCTTC	CASSLSSYNEQFF
NA	TRBV5-1	TRBJ2-7	few	TGCGCCAGCAGCCCCCGGGCAGGGTCCTACGAGCAGTACTTC	CASSPRAGSYEQYF
TRBD1	TRBV29-1	TRBJ2-7	NA	TGCAGCGTCGGGTTCATCCGTCCTGGGACAGGGAGGTACGAGCAGTACTTC	CSVGFIRPGTGRYEQYF
NA	TRBV19	TRBJ1-5	NA	TGTGCCAGTAGTATAACGGGGGGCAATCAGCCCCAGCATTTT	CASSITGGNQPQHF
NA	TRBV2	TRBJ2-1	NA	TGTGCCAGCAGCGGGAGAGGTTCTCTGGATGAGCAGTTCTTC	CASSGRGSLDEQFF
TRBD2	TRBV5-8	TRBJ2-3	NA	TGTGCCAGCAGCCCGGGACTAGCGGGAGATAGTATAACAGATACGCAGTATTTT	CASSPGLAGDSITDTQYF